This T cell receptor beta chain was sequenced for a study of OX40 agonist ivuxolimab in advanced cancers. General notes on the study: Ivuxolimab was a fully human IgG2 agonistic monoclonal antibody targeting the costimulatory receptor OX40 (CD134). Patients were allowed to have had prior anti-PD-1, anti-PD-L1 or anti-CTLA-4 therapy, and 30% to 40% of the dose-escalation patients had previously received checkpoint inhibitors. Among the roughly 50 dose-escalation patients, about 20 had hepatocellular carcinoma, about 15 melanoma, 9 renal cell carcinoma and 9 head and neck cancer. Intravenous ivuxolimab was administered to patients every 2 weeks at six dose levels: 0.01, 0.1, 0.3, 1.5, 3 and 10 mg/kg. Peripheral TCRbeta sequencing aimed to test whether ivuxolimab altered TCR sequence diversity and caused clonal T-cell expansion. Partial responses occurred in three dose-escalation patients: two with cutaneous melanoma and one with hepatocellular carcinoma. The paper covers the monotherapy dose-escalation part of the phase I ivuxolimab trial, which included N of about 50 patients. In the dose-escalation cohort, roughly 82% of patients were male, and the mean age was 60 years with a range of 23 to 79.

Overall study outcomes, separate from this receptor: Low levels of normalized T-cell clonal expansion were also seen in some nonresponding patients. Antigen specificity was not determined for the clonally expanded peripheral T cells. At doses of 0.1 to 3.0 mg/kg, clonal expansion of both CD4+ and CD8+ T cells in blood was seen between baseline and week 6. After ivuxolimab, CD8+ T cells had more expanded clones than CD4+ T cells on average. In partial responders in the 0.1-3.0 mg/kg groups, normalized peripheral clonal expansion was found to be among the lowest, especially among CD8+ T cells.

The germline V gene specifies SGHAT as CDR1 and FQNNGV as CDR2. Relative to germline, V is missing 5 bases and J is missing 6 bases, with 5 bases of the junction outside any gene match. The CDR3 contains 14 residues, cysteine and phenylalanine counted. Only CDR3 DNA remains: 42 bases, in frame from the first base. To sequence the TCRbeta CDR3 region, genomic DNA was isolated from the sorted cells. The immunoSEQ Assay was used to sequence the TCRbeta CDR3 regions. TCRdb retrieved this table from immuneACCESS and kept in-frame rearrangements only. Not all clones are present; in checked studies, unresolved V genes account for under half, and no reason is known for the remainder. The sample table contains roughly 75,000 clones; only one count was recorded for about nine tenths of them. The ten biggest clones cover 6.2% of the sample. Notes on this clone: There is no known antigen for this receptor. Base qualities are not at hand, and no much larger clone is one base apart.

The trial excluded patients who had a history of autoimmune disease or who were on systemic immunosuppression. Peripheral blood for TCR sequencing was collected from all dose cohorts at baseline, on cycle 4 day 1, and on cycle 7 day 1. Samples were obtained from an open-label, multicenter, first-in-human phase I dose-escalation trial of ivuxolimab. The trial enrolled adults with locally advanced or metastatic head and neck squamous cell, hepatocellular, melanoma or renal cell carcinoma. Before TCR sequencing, CD4+ and CD8+ T cells were separately sorted from peripheral blood. This TCR was sampled from an adult with an advanced solid tumor such as melanoma, head and neck, liver or kidney cancer. Recombination connected TRBV11-2 to TRBJ2-2, and TRBD1 aligns with 8 junction nucleotides. The material sequenced was CD4+ or CD8+ T cells sorted from blood, taken in a trial of the OX40 agonist ivuxolimab. The CDR3 region reads CASSPDRVAGELFF. In nucleotides, the sequence is TGTGCCAGCAGCCCGGACAGGGTCGCCGGGGAGCTGTTTTTT. Beyond the CDR3, the reference TRBV11-2 and TRBJ2-2 genes provide the residues; the full variable domain reads: EAGVAQSPRYKIIEKRQSVAFWCNPISGHATLYWYQQILGQGPKLLIQFQNNGVVDDSQLPKDRFSAERLKGVDSTLKIQPAKLEDSAVYLCASSPDRVAGELFFGEGSRLTVL.